This TCR beta chain was found in a study of T cells after yellow fever vaccination. Study-wide results and caveats: CD4 and CD8 compartments shared a small share of clonotypes.

MiXCR, run by TCRdb on the 5' RACE reads, gives a single entry per CDR3 protein. The sample yields 150,000 to 200,000 distinct CDR3 sequences, 6% to 7.5% seen once. This clonotype was seen many times. Antigen: not known. Trimming removed 4 bases from V and 8 bases from J; junction bases left unmatched: 4. This CDR3 has 13 amino acids. Per the germline V gene, CDR1 is SGHNT and CDR2 is YYREEE (reference sequence). This TCR was recovered from a man aged 18 to 30 who received the YFV17D yellow fever vaccine. Sequencing was performed on CD4+ T cells sorted from PBMCs, taken about 5 days after the first yellow fever vaccination. The gene calls are TRBV5-4 and TRBJ2-1, with 9 bases identical to TRBD1. DNA of the CDR3: TGTGCCAGCAGCAAACAGGGGGCGGATGAGCAGTTCTTC. Protein: CASSKQGADEQFF.